The 18 T cell receptor beta chains below were found in one sample sequenced in a study of blood T cell repertoires in COVID-19. Sequenced by immunoSEQ multiplex PCR; TCRdb stores in-frame clones only, minus some. The sample lists about 430,000 clones; around 90% were seen once. Sample: peripheral blood. The receptors shown here come from a man aged 18 to 30 with COVID-19, enrolled during active disease.

This rearrangement joins TRBV27 to TRBJ1-1; no clear D gene. This CDR3 has 16 amino acids. Germline V lookup: CDR1 MNHEY, CDR2 SMNVEV (reference sequence). V lost 2 bases and J 0 bases, leaving 13 bases between the germline ends. CDR3 DNA sequence: TGTGCCAGCAGTTTAGGGTGGAGCAGTATGAACACTGAAGCTTTCTTT. Its translation: CASSLGWSSMNTEAFF.

This rearrangement joins TRBV2 to TRBJ1-2, with D possibly TRBD1 on 6 matching bases. Trimming left V 2 bases short and J 11 bases short, with 12 bases between. The germline V gene encodes CDR1 SNHLY and CDR2 FYNNEI. This CDR3 comprises 12 residues. CDR3 in amino acids: CASSERGTRYTF. In DNA, the CDR3 is TGTGCCAGCAGTGAAAGGGGGACAAGGTACACCTTC.

The chain employs TRBV9 and TRBJ2-1; 9 nucleotides agree with TRBD2. V shed 0 bases, J shed 0 bases, and the junction held 10 bases outside the gene matches. This CDR3 is built from 19 residues. The germline V gene encodes CDR1 SGDLS and CDR2 YYNGEE. The CDR3: CASSVGGGRAFSSYNEQFF. The CDR3 region has the DNA TGTGCCAGCAGCGTAGGAGGCGGGAGGGCCTTTAGCTCCTACAATGAGCAGTTCTTC.

The CDR3 DNA is TGTGCCACGGGAGGACGGGAGAGGCAGTACTTC. Its protein is CATGGRERQYF. The chain carries TRBV3-1 (or the pseudogene TRBV3-2) and TRBJ2-7; TRBD2 aligns across 7 bases. Losses at the gene ends were 10 bases for V and 9 bases for J; bases not matched to a gene: 9. The CDR3 sequence is 11 residues long. Germline V gene lookup returns CDR1 LGHDT and CDR2 YNNKEL (reference sequence).

This chain connects TRBV6-1 to TRBJ1-6, with D tentatively TRBD1 (6 bases). This CDR3 has 17 residues. The germline V gene encodes CDR1 MNHNS and CDR2 SASEGT. V was pared by 3 bases and J by 5 bases, with 17 bases between. CDR3 loop: CASSDGTPPRHNSPLHF. The DNA of the CDR3 is TGTGCCAGCAGTGATGGGACACCTCCGCGACATAATTCACCCCTCCACTTT.

The rearrangement uses TRBV3-1 (or the pseudogene TRBV3-2) and TRBJ2-1; D unresolved. Germline CDR1 is LGHDT and CDR2 is YNNKEL (reference sequence). There are 12 residues in the CDR3. V gave up 10 bases and J gave up 8 bases, with 15 bases separating them. CDR3 sequence reads: CATLSGPDEQFF. Written as DNA, the CDR3 is TGTGCCACTCTCTCCGGTCCGGATGAGCAGTTCTTC.

The J gene is TRBJ1-2, the V gene TRBV20-1; D perhaps matches TRBD1 (6 bases). The length of the CDR3 is 11 residues. CDR1 and CDR2 (germline): DFQATT, SNEGSKA (reference sequence). V gave up 3 bases and J gave up 9 bases, with 11 bases separating them. CDR3 coding DNA: TGCAGTGCTAGGACAAGGGGGAGCTACACCTTC. It encodes CSARTRGSYTF.

Notes on this clone: The sample has other DNA sequences that encode this CDR3 too. The chain joins TRBV19 to TRBJ1-5; TRBD1 matches 8 bases. Germline loops: CDR1 LNHDA, CDR2 SQIVND (reference sequence). The length of the CDR3 is 14 residues. The V gene end was trimmed by 3 bases and the J gene end by 4 bases; junction bases not matched to a gene: 2. The CDR3 region has the DNA TGTGCCAGTAGTATCACAGGGGGAAATCAGCCCCAGCATTTT. Its protein is CASSITGGNQPQHF.

The chain joins TRBV5-1 to TRBJ2-5, with unresolved D. V lost 2 bases, J lost 1 base, and 9 bases lay in between. The germline CDR1 and CDR2 sequences are SGHRS and YFSETQ. There are 14 residues in the CDR3. CDR3 sequence: CASSFSDSQETQYF. For the CDR3, the DNA is TGCGCCAGCAGCTTTTCAGACTCCCAAGAGACCCAGTACTTC.

CDR3 DNA: TGTGCCAGCGGGACAGGGGAAGGAAACACCATATATTTT. This translates into CASGTGEGNTIYF. V gene TRBV19 combines with J gene TRBJ1-3, with TRBD1 matching 10 bases. The germline gives CDR1 LNHDA, CDR2 SQIVND (reference sequence). The junction had 3 bases not matched to a gene; V was cut back by 9 bases and J by 4 bases. The CDR3 contains 13 residues.

The chain links TRBV24-1 to TRBJ2-2; tentatively, D is TRBD2 (6 bases). The CDR3 totals 15 residues. In germline, CDR1 is KGHDR, CDR2 SFDVKD. V was cut by 5 bases and J by 6 bases, with 15 bases left in between. The CDR3 protein is CATSGAGLVPGELFF. The CDR3 DNA reads TGTGCCACCAGTGGGGCGGGATTGGTGCCCGGGGAGCTGTTTTTT.

The J gene is TRBJ2-7, the V gene TRBV11-2; the match to TRBD1 covers 10 bases. This CDR3 has 18 residues. J gave up 5 bases and V 0 bases, and 13 bases lay outside the gene matches. The germline V gene encodes CDR1 SGHAT and CDR2 FQNNGV. CDR3 sequence reads: CASSLDLGARDRGDEQYF. The CDR3 DNA sequence: TGTGCCAGCAGCTTAGATCTCGGAGCTAGGGACAGGGGCGACGAGCAGTACTTC.

The V gene is TRBV9, the J gene TRBJ2-5; 7 bases fit TRBD2. The CDR3 is 15 amino acids. Trimming at V came to 4 bases and at J to 5 bases, leaving 11 bases not matched to a gene. Germline V CDR1 and CDR2: SGDLS, YYNGEE. The CDR3: CASSLRGVREETQYF. The CDR3 region has the DNA TGTGCCAGCAGCCTTCGGGGGGTGAGAGAGGAGACCCAGTACTTC.

The V call is TRBV18, the J call TRBJ2-7; TRBD2 might be the D (5 bases). Per the germline V gene, CDR1 is KGHSH and CDR2 is LQKENI. The CDR3 extends over 16 amino acids. With 6 bases removed from V and 3 bases from J, the gap between germline ends came to 21 bases. This CDR3 is CASSPGGPGTDYEQYF. For the CDR3, the DNA is TGTGCCAGCTCCCCTGGTGGTCCGGGAACCGACTACGAGCAGTACTTC.

The chain uses TRBV2 and TRBJ2-3; D remains ambiguous. V was shortened by 4 bases and J by 5 bases, with 7 bases between the two germline ends. Germline CDR1 is SNHLY and CDR2 is FYNNEI. The CDR3 is 12 amino acids. Here the CDR3 DNA reads TGTGCCAGCAGTGGAGACTTAGATACGCAGTATTTT. Translated: CASSGDLDTQYF. Full variable domain (remainder filled in from reference TRBV2 and TRBJ2-3): EPEVTQTPSHQVTQMGQEVILRCVPISNHLYFYWYRQILGQKVEFLVSFYNNEISEKSEIFDDQFSVERPDGSNFTLKIRSTKLEDSAMYFCASSGDLDTQYFGPGTRLTVL.

The gene calls are TRBV7-9 and TRBJ1-5; 7 positions match TRBD1. The CDR3 sequence is 13 residues long. V dropped 8 bases and J dropped 2; count of bases not matched to a gene: 3. Germline V gene data show CDR1 as SEHNR and CDR2 as FQNEAQ (reference sequence). CDR3 sequence: CASGTEGNQPQHF. The CDR3 DNA reads as TGTGCCAGCGGGACAGAGGGCAATCAGCCCCAGCATTTT.

The chain carries TRBV27 and TRBJ2-3, with 12 positions matching TRBD2. Looked up from germline, CDR1 is MNHEY and CDR2 is SMNVEV (reference sequence). V dropped 0 bases and J dropped 5; count of bases not matched to a gene: 3. The CDR3 length is 16 residues. Written as DNA, the CDR3 is TGTGCCAGCAGTTTATCTCTAGCGGGAGGGGTAGATACGCAGTATTTT. It codes for CASSLSLAGGVDTQYF.

The genes are TRBV2 and TRBJ2-1; 8 nucleotides match TRBD1. Germline V gene lookup returns CDR1 SNHLY and CDR2 FYNNEI. V gave up 4 bases and J gave up 7 bases; unmatched junction bases: 6. This CDR3 region has 14 residues. The CDR3: CASSARGRGNEQFF. As DNA, the CDR3 is TGTGCCAGCAGTGCCAGGGGGCGCGGGAATGAGCAGTTCTTC.